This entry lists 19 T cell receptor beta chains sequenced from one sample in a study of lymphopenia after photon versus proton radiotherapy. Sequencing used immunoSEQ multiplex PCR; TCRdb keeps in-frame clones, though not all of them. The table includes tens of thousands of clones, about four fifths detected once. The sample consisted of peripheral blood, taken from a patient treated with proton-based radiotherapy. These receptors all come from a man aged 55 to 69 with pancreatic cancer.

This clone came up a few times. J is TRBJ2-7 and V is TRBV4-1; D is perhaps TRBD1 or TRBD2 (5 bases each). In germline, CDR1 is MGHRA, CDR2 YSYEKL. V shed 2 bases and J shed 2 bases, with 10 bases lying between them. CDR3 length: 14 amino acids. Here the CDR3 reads CASSQNRDPYEQYF. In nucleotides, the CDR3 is TGCGCCAGCAGCCAAAACCGGGACCCCTACGAGCAGTACTTC.

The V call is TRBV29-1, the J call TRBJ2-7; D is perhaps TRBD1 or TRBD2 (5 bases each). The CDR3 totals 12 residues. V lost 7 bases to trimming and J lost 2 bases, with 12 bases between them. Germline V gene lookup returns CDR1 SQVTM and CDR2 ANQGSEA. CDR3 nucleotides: TGCAGCGCTCGGGACGTACCCTACGAGCAGTACTTC. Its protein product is CSARDVPYEQYF.

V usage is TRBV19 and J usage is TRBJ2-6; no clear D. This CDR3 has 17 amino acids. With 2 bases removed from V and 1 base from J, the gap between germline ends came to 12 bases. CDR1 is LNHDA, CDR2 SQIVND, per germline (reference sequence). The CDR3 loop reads CASSINTVGSGANVLTF. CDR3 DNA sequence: TGTGCCAGTAGTATAAACACTGTTGGTTCTGGGGCCAACGTCCTGACTTTC.

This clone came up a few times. The DNA of the CDR3 is TGTGCCAGCAGTTACGAACCAAGCGGTGAAGCTTTCTTT. It yields the protein CASSYEPSGEAFF. The genes are TRBV6-5 and TRBJ1-1; D is ambiguous. Germline V CDR1 and CDR2: MNHEY, SVGAGI. V gave up 2 bases and J gave up 7 bases, with 11 bases separating them. The CDR3 spans 13 residues.

CDR3 nucleotide sequence: TGTGCCTGGAGTGAAAGGTTGGCCTACGAGCAGTACTTC. Amino acids: CAWSERLAYEQYF. The gene calls are TRBV30 and TRBJ2-7; D uncertain. CDR1 is GTSNPN, CDR2 SVGIG, per germline (reference sequence). The CDR3 is 13 amino acids. V lost 1 base, J lost 2 bases, and 9 bases lay in between. Filled out from reference TRBV30 and TRBJ2-7, the complete variable domain reads SQTIHQWPATLVQPVGSPLSLECTVEGTSNPNLYWYRQAAGRGLQLLFYSVGIGQISSEVPQNLSASRPQDRQFILSSKKLLLSDSGFYLCAWSERLAYEQYFGPGTRLTVT.

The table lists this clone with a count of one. CDR3 sequence: CASSLGGESYNEQFF. The DNA of the CDR3 is TGTGCCAGCAGCTTAGGCGGGGAATCCTACAATGAGCAGTTCTTC. The rearrangement uses TRBV7-2 and TRBJ2-1, with D possibly TRBD2 on 6 matching bases. This CDR3 is built from 15 residues. In germline, CDR1 is SGHTA, CDR2 FQGNSA. Trimming pared 1 base from V and 1 base from J, leaving 8 bases between.

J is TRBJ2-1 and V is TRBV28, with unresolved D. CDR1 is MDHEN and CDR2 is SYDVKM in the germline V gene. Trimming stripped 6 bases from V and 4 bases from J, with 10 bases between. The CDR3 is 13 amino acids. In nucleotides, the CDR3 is TGTGCCAGCAGCGACCGGCGGTACAATGAGCAGTTCTTC. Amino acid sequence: CASSDRRYNEQFF.

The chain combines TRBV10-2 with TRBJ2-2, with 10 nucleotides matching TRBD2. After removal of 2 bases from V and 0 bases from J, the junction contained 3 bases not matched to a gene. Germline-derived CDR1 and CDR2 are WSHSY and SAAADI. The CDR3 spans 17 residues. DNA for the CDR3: TGCGCCAGCAGTGAGACTAGCGGGATTCCGAACACCGGGGAGCTGTTTTTT. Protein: CASSETSGIPNTGELFF.

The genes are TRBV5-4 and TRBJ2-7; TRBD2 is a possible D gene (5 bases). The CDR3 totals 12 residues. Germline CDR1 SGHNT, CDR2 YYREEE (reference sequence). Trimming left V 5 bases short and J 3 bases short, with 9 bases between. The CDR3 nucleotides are TGTGCCAGCAGTTTAGCGAACTACGAGCAGTACTTC. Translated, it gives CASSLANYEQYF.

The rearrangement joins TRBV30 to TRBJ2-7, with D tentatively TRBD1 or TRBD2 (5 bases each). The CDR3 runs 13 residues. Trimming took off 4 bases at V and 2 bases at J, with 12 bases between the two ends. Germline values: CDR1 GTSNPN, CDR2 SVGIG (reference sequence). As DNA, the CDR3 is TGTGCCTGGACCCGAGGGGCTACCTACGAGCAGTACTTC. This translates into CAWTRGATYEQYF.

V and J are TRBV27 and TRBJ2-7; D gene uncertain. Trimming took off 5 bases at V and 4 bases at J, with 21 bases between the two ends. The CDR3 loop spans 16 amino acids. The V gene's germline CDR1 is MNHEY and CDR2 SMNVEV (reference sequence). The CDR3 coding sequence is TGTGCCAGCAGTCCCCAAGGCCCCGAGTTCGGGTACGAGCAGTACTTC. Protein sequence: CASSPQGPEFGYEQYF.

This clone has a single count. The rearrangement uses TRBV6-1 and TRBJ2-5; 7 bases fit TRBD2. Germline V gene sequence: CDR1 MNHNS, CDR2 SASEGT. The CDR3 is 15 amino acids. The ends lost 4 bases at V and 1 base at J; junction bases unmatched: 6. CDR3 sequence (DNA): TGTGCCAGCAGTGGGGCCGGGGGGTCCCAAGAGACCCAGTACTTC. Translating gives CASSGAGGSQETQYF.

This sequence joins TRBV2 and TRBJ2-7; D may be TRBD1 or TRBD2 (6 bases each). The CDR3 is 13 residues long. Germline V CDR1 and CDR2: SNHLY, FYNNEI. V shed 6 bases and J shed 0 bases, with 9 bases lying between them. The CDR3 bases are TGTGCCAGCAGCGGGGGCAGCTCCTACGAGCAGTACTTC. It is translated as CASSGGSSYEQYF.

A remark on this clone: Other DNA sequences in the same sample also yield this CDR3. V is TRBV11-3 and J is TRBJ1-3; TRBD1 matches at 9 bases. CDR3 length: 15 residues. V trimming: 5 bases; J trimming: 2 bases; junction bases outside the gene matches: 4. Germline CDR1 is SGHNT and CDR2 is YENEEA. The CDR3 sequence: CASSPGQGPGNTIYF. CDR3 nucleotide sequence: TGTGCCAGCAGCCCTGGACAGGGGCCTGGAAACACCATATATTTT.

This chain's CDR3 is CASSQSTAVQQETQYF. The CDR3, as DNA: TGTGCCAGCAGTCAATCGACGGCCGTCCAACAAGAGACCCAGTACTTC. The rearrangement uses TRBV5-4 and TRBJ2-5; D remains ambiguous. Between the trimmed V and J ends, which lost 5 bases and 2 bases, there was a span of 19 bases. The CDR3 runs 16 residues. Germline lookup yields CDR1 SGHNT and CDR2 YYREEE (reference sequence).

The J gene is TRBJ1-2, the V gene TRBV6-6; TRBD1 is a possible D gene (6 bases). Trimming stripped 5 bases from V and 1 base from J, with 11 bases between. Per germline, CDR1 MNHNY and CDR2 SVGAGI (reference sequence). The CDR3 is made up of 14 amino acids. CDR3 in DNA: TGTGCCAGCAGTAACACAGGGAGTAACTATGGCTACACCTTC. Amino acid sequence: CASSNTGSNYGYTF.

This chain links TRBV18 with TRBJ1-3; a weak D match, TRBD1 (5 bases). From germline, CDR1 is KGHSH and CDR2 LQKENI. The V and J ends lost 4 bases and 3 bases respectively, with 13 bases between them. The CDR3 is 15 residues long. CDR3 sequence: CASSRVTEYGNTIYF. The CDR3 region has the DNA TGTGCCAGCTCACGAGTGACAGAGTATGGAAACACCATATATTTT.

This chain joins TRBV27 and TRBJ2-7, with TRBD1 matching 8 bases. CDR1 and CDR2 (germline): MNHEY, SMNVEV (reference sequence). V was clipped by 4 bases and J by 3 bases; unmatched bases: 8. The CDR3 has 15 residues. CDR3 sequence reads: CASSSYPGGGYEQYF. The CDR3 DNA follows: TGTGCCAGCAGTTCTTATCCAGGGGGCGGCTACGAGCAGTACTTC.

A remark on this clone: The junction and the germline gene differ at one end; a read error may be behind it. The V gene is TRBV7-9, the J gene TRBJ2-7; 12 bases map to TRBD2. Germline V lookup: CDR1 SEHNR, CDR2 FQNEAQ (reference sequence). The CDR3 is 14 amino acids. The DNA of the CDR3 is TGTGCCAGCAGCCTAGCGGGAGGGCCTTGGGAGCAGTACTTC. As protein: CASSLAGGPWEQYF. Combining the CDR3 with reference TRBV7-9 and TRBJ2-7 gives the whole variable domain DTGVSQNPRHKITKRGQNVTFRCDPISEHNRLYWYRQTLGQGPEFLTYFQNEAQLEKSRLLSDRFSAERPKGSFSTLEIQRTEQGDSAMYLCASSLAGGPWEQYFGPGTRLTVT.